This TCR beta chain was sequenced during a study of tumor-infiltrating lymphocytes in glioblastoma multiforme. Study outcomes and limitations: T cells were not sorted into functional subsets. RNA-based TCR sequencing may distort clone frequencies, since cells carry unequal TCR transcript numbers.

This CDR3 is built from 14 residues. V gave up 2 bases and J gave up 3 bases; unmatched junction bases: 0. Germline V lookup: CDR1 MNHNS, CDR2 SASEGT. Three nested ARM-PCR rounds with V-beta and C-beta primers built TCRB libraries. TCRB cDNA was made from 0.5 ug total RNA. These TCRB libraries lack any described unique molecular identifiers. MiXCR was run by TCRdb on the multiplex PCR reads, yielding one entry per CDR3 protein. The sample yields about 32,000 distinct CDR3 sequences, around 55% seen once. Comments on this clonotype: The antigen remains undetermined.

The sequence derives from a male donor with glioblastoma. The specimen was brain tumor tissue. This chain joins TRBV6-1 and TRBJ2-2; 7 positions match TRBD1. CDR3 nucleotides: TGTGCCAGCAGTGAACAGGGGGACACCGGGGAGCTGTTTTTT. This translates into CASSEQGDTGELFF.